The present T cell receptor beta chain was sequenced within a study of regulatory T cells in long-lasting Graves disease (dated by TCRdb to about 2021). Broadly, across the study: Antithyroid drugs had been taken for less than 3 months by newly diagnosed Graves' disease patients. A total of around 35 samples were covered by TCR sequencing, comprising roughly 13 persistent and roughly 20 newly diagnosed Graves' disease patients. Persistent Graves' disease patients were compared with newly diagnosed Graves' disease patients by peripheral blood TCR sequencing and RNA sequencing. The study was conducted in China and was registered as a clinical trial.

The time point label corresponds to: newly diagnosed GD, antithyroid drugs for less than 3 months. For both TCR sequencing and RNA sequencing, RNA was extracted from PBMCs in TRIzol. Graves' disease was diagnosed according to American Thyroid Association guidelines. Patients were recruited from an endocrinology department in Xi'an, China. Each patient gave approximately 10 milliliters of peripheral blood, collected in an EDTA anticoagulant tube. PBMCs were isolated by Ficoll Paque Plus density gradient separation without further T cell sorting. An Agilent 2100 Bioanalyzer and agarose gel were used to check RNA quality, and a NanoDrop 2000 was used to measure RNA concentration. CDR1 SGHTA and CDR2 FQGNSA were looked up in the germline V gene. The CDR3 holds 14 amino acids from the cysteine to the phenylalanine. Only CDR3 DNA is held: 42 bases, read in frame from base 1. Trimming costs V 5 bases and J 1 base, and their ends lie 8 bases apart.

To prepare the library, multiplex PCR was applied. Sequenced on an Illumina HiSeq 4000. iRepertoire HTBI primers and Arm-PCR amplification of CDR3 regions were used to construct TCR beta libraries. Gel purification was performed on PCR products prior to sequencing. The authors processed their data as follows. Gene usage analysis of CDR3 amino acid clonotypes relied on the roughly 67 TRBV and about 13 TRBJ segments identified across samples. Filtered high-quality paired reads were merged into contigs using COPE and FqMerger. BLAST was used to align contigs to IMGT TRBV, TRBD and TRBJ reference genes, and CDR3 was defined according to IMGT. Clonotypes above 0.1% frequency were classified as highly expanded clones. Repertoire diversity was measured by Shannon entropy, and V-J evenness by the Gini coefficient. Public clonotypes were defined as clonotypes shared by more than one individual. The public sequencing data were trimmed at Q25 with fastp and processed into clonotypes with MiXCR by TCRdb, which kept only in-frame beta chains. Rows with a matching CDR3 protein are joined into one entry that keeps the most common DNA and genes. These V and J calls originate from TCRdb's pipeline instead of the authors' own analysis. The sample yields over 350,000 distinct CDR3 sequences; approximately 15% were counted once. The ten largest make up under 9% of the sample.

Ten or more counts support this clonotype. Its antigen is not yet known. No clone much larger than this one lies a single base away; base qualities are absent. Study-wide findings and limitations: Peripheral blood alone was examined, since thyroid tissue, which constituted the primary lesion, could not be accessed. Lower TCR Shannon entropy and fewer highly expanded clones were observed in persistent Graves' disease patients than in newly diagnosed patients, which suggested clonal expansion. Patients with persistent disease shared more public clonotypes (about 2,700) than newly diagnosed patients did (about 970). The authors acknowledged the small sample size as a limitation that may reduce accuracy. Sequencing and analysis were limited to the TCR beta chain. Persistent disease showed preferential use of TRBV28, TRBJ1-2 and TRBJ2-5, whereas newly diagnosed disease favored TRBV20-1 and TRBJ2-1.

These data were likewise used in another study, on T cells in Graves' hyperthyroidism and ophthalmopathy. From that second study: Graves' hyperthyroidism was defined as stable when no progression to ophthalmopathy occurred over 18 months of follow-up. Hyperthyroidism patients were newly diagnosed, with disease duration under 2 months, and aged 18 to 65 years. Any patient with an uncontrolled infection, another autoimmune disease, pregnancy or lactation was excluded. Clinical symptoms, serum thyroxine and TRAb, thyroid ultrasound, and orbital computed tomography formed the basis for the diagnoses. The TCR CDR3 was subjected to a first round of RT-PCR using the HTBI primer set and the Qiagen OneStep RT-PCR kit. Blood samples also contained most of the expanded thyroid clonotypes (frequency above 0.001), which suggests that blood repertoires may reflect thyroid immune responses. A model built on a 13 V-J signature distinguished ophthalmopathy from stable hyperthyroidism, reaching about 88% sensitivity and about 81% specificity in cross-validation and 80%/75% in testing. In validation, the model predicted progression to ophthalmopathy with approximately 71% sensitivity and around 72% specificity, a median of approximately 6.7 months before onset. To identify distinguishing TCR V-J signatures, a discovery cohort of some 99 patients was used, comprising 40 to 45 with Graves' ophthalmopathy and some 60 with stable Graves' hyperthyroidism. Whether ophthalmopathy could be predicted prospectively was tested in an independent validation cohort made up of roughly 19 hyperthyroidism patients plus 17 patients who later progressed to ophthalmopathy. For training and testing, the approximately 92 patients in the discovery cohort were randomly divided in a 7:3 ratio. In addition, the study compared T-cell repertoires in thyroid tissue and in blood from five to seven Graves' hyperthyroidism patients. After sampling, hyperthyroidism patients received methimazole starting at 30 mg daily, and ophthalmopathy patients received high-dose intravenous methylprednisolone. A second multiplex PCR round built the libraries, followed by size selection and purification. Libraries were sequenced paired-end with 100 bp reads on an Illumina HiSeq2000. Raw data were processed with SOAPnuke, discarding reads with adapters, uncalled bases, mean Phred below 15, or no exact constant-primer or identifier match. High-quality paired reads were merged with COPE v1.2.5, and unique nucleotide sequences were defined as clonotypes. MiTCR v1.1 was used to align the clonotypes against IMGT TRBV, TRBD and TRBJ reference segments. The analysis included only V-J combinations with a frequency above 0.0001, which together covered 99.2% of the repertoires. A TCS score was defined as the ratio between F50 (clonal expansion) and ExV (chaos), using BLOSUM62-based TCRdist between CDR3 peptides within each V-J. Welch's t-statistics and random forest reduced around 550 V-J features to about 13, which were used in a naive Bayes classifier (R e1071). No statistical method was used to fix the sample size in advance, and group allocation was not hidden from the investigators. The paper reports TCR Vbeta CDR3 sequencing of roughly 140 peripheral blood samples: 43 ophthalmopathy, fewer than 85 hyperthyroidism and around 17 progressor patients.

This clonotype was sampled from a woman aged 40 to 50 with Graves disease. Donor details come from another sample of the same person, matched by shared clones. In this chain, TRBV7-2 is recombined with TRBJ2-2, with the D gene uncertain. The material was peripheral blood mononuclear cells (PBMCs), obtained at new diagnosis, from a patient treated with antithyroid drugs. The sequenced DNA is TGTGCCAGCAGCCCTCGGATGAACACCGGGGAGCTGTTTTTT. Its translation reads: CASSPRMNTGELFF. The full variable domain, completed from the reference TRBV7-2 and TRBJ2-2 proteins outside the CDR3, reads GAGVSQSPSNKVTEKGKDVELRCDPISGHTALYWYRQSLGQGLEFLIYFQGNSAPDKSGLPSDRFSAERTGGSVSTLTIQRTQQEDSAVYLCASSPRMNTGELFFGEGSRLTVL.